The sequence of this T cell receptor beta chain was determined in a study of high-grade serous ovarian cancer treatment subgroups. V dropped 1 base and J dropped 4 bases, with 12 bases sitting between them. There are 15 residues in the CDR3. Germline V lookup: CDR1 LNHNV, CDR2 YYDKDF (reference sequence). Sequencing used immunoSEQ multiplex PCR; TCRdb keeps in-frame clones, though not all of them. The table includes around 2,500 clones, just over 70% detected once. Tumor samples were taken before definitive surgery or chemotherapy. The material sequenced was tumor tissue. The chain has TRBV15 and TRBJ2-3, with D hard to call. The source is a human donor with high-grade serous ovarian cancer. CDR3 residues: CATSRGSTVADTQYF. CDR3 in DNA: TGTGCCACCAGCAGAGGGTCTACGGTCGCAGATACGCAGTATTTT.